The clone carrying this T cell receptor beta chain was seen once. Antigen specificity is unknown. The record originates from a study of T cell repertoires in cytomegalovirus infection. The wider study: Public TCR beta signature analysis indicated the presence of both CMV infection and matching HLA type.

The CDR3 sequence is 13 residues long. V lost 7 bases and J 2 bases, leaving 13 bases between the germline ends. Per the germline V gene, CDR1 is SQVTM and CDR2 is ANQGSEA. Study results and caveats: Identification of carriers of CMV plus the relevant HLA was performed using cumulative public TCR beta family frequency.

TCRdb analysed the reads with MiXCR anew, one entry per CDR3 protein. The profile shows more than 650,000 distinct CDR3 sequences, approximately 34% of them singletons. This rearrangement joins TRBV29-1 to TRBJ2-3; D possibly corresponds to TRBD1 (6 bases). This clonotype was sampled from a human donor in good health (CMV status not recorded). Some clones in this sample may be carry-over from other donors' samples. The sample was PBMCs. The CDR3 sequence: CSADGQLTDTQYF. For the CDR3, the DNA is TGCAGCGCCGACGGACAGCTCACAGATACGCAGTATTTT.